This TCR beta chain is drawn from a study of blood T cell repertoires in COVID-19. CDR1 GTSNPN and CDR2 SVGIG come from the germline V gene (reference sequence). V lost 2 bases and J lost 0, with 14 bases in between. The CDR3 sequence is 16 residues long. In the original workflow: Cell counts per sample came from amplifying reference gene primers. Produced via immunoSEQ multiplex PCR; TCRdb's table is partial and in-frame only. The V and J calls and clone size were taken over from that table, and D and trimming were inferred from the DNA. The repertoire holds roughly 220,000 clones, with roughly 89% as singletons.

The source material was peripheral blood. The clonotype originates from a young man who had recovered from COVID-19. V is TRBV30 and J is TRBJ1-5; D gene uncertain. CDR3 sequence (DNA): TGTGCCTGGAGTCCCTCTGGCGGCGCTAGCAATCAGCCCCAGCATTTT. It specifies CAWSPSGGASNQPQHF. Full variable domain (missing parts from reference TRBV30 and TRBJ1-5): SQTIHQWPATLVQPVGSPLSLECTVEGTSNPNLYWYRQAAGRGLQLLFYSVGIGQISSEVPQNLSASRPQDRQFILSSKKLLLSDSGFYLCAWSPSGGASNQPQHFGDGTRLSIL.